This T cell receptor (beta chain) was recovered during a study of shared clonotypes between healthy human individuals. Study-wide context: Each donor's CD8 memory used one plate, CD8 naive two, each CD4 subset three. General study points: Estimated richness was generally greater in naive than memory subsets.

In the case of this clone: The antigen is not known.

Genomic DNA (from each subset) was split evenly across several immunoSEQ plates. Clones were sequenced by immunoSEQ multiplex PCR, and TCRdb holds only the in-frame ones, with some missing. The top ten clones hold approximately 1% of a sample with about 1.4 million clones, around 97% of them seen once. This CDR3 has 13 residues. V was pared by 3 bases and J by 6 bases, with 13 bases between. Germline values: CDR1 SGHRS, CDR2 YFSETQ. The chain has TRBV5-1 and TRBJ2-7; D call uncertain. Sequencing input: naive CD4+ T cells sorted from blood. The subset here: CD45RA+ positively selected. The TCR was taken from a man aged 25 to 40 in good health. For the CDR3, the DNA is TGCGCCAGCAGCTCCCCCGGCCCCGGCGAGCAGTACTTC. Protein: CASSSPGPGEQYF.